The clone carrying this T cell receptor (beta chain) was counted at least ten times. Its antigen is unknown. The germline CDR1 and CDR2 sequences are MNHEY and SVGEGT. Trimming at V came to 5 bases and at J to 3 bases, leaving 9 bases not matched to a gene. This CDR3 comprises 15 residues. Authors' processing steps: Built for papillary thyroid cancer, a distant-metastasis classifier drew on CDR3 differences across clinicopathological groups. TCRdb re-analyzed the PCR reads using MiXCR. These V and J calls derive from TCRdb rather than the authors' analysis. The data hold 19,000 or so clones, with more than 25% observed a single time. The data were obtained in a study of metastatic and nonmetastatic thyroid tumors. Study in general: Thyroid patients, malignant and benign, had repertoires compared across blood and tumor or nodule tissue.

Treatment of any kind had been given to no patient before thyroid surgery. Study findings and constraints: When malignant thyroid tumors were compared with benign nodules, TCR beta diversity was reportedly significantly higher in the malignant tumors. This held in both blood and tumor samples.

The rearrangement links TRBV6-2 or TRBV6-3 to TRBJ2-7, with 8 bases identical to TRBD2. The TCR sequence derives from a female donor with papillary thyroid cancer or a benign thyroid nodule (not recorded which). Some clones in this sample may be carry-over from other donors' samples. The source material was blood. The CDR3 DNA is TGTGCCAGCAGTCAAAGCGGGAGAAGGGACTACGAGCAGTACTTC. Its protein product is CASSQSGRRDYEQYF.